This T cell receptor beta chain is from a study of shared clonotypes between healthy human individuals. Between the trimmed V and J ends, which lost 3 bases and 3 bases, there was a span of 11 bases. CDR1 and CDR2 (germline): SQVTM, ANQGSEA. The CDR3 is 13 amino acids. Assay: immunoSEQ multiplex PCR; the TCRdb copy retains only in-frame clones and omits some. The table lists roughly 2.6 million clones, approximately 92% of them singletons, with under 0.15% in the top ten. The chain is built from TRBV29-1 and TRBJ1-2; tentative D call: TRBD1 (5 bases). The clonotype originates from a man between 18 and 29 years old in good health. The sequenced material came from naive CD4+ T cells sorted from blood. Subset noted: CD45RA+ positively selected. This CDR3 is CSVETTVYYGYTF. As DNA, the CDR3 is TGCAGCGTTGAGACGACAGTTTACTATGGCTACACCTTC.